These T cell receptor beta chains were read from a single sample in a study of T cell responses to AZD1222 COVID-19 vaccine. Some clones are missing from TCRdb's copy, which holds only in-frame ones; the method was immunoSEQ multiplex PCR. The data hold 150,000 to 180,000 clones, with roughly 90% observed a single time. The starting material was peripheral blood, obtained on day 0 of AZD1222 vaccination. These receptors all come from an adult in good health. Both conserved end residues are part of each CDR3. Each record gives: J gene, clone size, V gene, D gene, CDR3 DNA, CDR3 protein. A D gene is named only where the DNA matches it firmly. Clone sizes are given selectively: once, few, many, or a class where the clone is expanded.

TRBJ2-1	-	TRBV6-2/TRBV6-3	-	TGTGCCAGCAGTGTTGGACCACCGGCTGAGCAGTTCTTC	CASSVGPPAEQFF
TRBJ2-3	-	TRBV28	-	TGTGCCAGCAGACCGGGCGGGCTAAGCACAGATACGCAGTATTTT	CASRPGGLSTDTQYF
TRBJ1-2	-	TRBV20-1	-	TGCAGTGCTGGTGACGGGGCGGGAGGCTACACCTTC	CSAGDGAGGYTF
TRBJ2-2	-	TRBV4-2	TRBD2	TGTGCCAGCAGCTATAAATTAGCGGGGGGCACTGGCACCGGGGAGCTGTTTTTT	CASSYKLAGGTGTGELFF
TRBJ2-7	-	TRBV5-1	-	TGCGCCAGCAGCTTGACTAACCACTACGAGCAGTACTTC	CASSLTNHYEQYF
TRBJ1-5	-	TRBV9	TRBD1	TGTGCCAGCAGCCCGACGGACAGGGGATGGCAGCCCCAGCATTTT	CASSPTDRGWQPQHF
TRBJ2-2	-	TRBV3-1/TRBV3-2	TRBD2	TGTGCCAGCAGCCAATGGACTAGGTCGAACACCGGGGAGCTGTTTTTT	CASSQWTRSNTGELFF
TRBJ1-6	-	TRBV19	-	TGTGCCAGTAGTGCCCCCGCGGAGGGTTTCAATTCACCCCTCCACTTT	CASSAPAEGFNSPLHF
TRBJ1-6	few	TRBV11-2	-	TGTGCCAGCAGAAGTGGGGACATTAATTCACCCCTCCACTTT	CASRSGDINSPLHF
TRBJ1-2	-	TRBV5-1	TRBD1	TGCGCCAGCAGCTTGCGGACAGGCGAGCAGGGCTATGGCTACACCTTC	CASSLRTGEQGYGYTF
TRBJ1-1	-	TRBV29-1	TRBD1	TGCAGCGCCCAAGGACAGGGGATTGAAGCTTTCTTT	CSAQGQGIEAFF
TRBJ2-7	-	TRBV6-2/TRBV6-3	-	TGTGCCAGCACCCCACAAGGAGCGTACCCATTATACACCTACGAGCAGTACTTC	CASTPQGAYPLYTYEQYF
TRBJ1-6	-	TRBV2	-	TGTGCCAGCAGTGAGAAAGGGTGGTCCTATAATTCACCCCTCCACTTT	CASSEKGWSYNSPLHF
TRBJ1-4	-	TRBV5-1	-	TGCGCCAGCAGCACAGGACGGGGTGGAGAAAAACTGTTTTTT	CASSTGRGGEKLFF
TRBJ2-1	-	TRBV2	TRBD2	TGTGCCAGCAGTGTTACTAGCGGGGGGGCAGGTGAGCAGTTCTTC	CASSVTSGGAGEQFF
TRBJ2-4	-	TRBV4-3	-	TGCGCCAGCAGCCAAGGGGGCGGCTCTCACATTCAGTACTTC	CASSQGGGSHIQYF
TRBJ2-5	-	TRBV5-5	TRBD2	TGTGCCAGCTCCTACATTAGCGGGGGGGCCCGGGAGACCCAGTACTTC	CASSYISGGARETQYF
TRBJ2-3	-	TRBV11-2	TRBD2	TGTGCCAGCAGCTCCAGCGGGGGGGCCGCAGATACGCAGTATTTT	CASSSSGGAADTQYF
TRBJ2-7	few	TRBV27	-	TGTGCCAGCAGTAGCAGGGTCGGCCACGAGCAGTACTTC	CASSSRVGHEQYF
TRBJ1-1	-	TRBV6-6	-	TGTGCCAGCAGTTACTCGAGGGGTAGGATGGGAACTGAAGCTTTCTTT	CASSYSRGRMGTEAFF
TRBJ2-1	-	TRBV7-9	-	TGTGCCAGCAGCACCACGGGACACCAATACAATGAGCAGTTCTTC	CASSTTGHQYNEQFF
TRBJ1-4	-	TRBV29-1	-	TGCAGCGTTACCGGGGGGCAAACTAATGAAAAACTGTTTTTT	CSVTGGQTNEKLFF
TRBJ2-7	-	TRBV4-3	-	TGCGCCAGCAGCCCTAACATCTGGGGGACCGGCGAGCAGTACTTC	CASSPNIWGTGEQYF
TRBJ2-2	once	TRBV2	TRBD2	TGTGCCAGCAGTACCTCTACGGGACTAGGGTTTGGCGGGGGATCGAACACCGGGGAGCTGTTTTTT	CASSTSTGLGFGGGSNTGELFF
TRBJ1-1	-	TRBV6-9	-	TGTGCCAGCAGTTATAGGTATCAGGGGCCGAACACTGAAGCTTTCTTT	CASSYRYQGPNTEAFF
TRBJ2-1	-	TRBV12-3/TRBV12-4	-	TGTGCCAGCAGTTTATGGATGGGAGAGCAGTTCTTC	CASSLWMGEQFF
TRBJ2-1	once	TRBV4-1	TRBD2	TGCGCCAGCAGCCAGATCGGACTAGCGGGGGGGCCCTCCTACAATGAGCAGTTCTTC	CASSQIGLAGGPSYNEQFF
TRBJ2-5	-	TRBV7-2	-	TGTGCCAGCAGCTCCACCTGGGCTAGCCGGGAGACCCAGTACTTC	CASSSTWASRETQYF
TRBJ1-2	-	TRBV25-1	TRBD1	TGTGCCAGCAGCAAGACAGGGCCCTATGGCTACACCTTC	CASSKTGPYGYTF
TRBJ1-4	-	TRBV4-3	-	TGCGCCAGCAGCCAAGGGGGCCGGGCACAGGGAGTTAATGAAAAACTGTTTTTT	CASSQGGRAQGVNEKLFF
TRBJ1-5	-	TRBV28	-	TGTGCCAGCATGACACAAGGGGGGGGTCAGCCCCAGCATTTT	CASMTQGGGQPQHF